This entry lists 5 T cell receptor beta chains sequenced from one sample in a study of blood T cell repertoires in COVID-19. The method was immunoSEQ multiplex PCR; TCRdb's version includes in-frame clones alone and lacks a portion of them. This sample has some 20,000 clones, with 70% to 90% found just once. The specimen sequenced was peripheral blood. These receptor sequences come from a human donor in a cohort sampled during active COVID-19.

This clone was recorded only once. This chain joins TRBV28 and TRBJ2-6, with 8 bases fitting TRBD1. Germline V gene data show CDR1 as MDHEN and CDR2 as SYDVKM. The ends lost 5 bases at V and 3 bases at J; junction bases unmatched: 12. This CDR3 comprises 18 residues. The CDR3 nucleotides are TGTGCCAGCAGTCTCACCGGGACAGGCCCCTTTGGGGCCAACGTCCTGACTTTC. Translated, it gives CASSLTGTGPFGANVLTF.

This chain links TRBV6-5 with TRBJ1-1; 7 bases align to TRBD1. The ends lost 7 bases at V and 3 bases at J; junction bases unmatched: 5. The CDR3 is made up of 13 amino acids. Looked up from germline, CDR1 is MNHEY and CDR2 is SVGAGI. CDR3 residues: CASILQGYTEAFF. The DNA of the CDR3 is TGTGCCAGCATCTTACAGGGGTACACTGAAGCTTTCTTT.

The chain recombines TRBV6-2 or TRBV6-3 with TRBJ2-7; TRBD2 matches 8 bases. The CDR3 sequence is 13 residues long. Germline CDR1 and CDR2: MNHEY and SVGEGT. The V gene end was trimmed by 5 bases and the J gene end by 4 bases; junction bases not matched to a gene: 4. This CDR3 is CASSLERGYEQYF. DNA for the CDR3: TGTGCCAGCAGTCTCGAGCGGGGGTACGAGCAGTACTTC.

This clone showed up just a few times. The genes are TRBV25-1 and TRBJ2-3, with 9 bases matching TRBD2. Germline CDR1 and CDR2: MGHDK and SYGVNS. The CDR3 consists of 15 residues. V shed 1 base, J shed 4 bases, and the junction held 3 bases outside the gene matches. The CDR3 sequence is CASSEWGGRADTQYF. Here the CDR3 DNA reads TGTGCCAGCAGTGAATGGGGCGGGAGGGCAGATACGCAGTATTTT.

In this sample, this clone turned up once. V gene TRBV5-1 combines with J gene TRBJ2-6, with a weak D call TRBD2 (6 bases). Germline values: CDR1 SGHRS, CDR2 YFSETQ. CDR3 length: 17 residues. V was cut by 6 bases and J by 1 base, with 17 bases left in between. CDR3 coding DNA: TGCGCCAGCACAGGAGGGGTTGAGATATCTGGGGCCAACGTCCTGACTTTC. Translating it yields CASTGGVEISGANVLTF. Variable domain in full (rest from reference TRBV5-1 and TRBJ2-6): KAGVTQTPRYLIKTRGQQVTLSCSPISGHRSVSWYQQTPGQGLQFLFEYFSETQRNKGNFPGRFSGRQFSNSRSEMNVSTLELGDSALYLCASTGGVEISGANVLTFGAGSRLTVL.